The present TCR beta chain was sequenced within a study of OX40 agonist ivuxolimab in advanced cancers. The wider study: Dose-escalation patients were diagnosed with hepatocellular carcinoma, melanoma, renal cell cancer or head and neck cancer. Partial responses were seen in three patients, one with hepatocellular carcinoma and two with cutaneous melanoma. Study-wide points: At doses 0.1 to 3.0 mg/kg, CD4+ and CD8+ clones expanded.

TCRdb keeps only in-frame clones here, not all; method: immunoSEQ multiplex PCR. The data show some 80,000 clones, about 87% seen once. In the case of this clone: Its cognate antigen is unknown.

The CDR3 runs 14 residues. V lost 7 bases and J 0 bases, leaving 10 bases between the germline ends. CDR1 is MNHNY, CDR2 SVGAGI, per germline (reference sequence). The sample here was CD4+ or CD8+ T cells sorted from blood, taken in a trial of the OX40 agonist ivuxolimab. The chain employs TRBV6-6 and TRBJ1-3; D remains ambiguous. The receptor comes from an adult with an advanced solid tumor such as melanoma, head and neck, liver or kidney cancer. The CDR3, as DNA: TGTGCCAGCACCGACATTATCTCTGGAAACACCATATATTTT. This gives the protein CASTDIISGNTIYF.